The next 27 T cell receptor beta chains were all read from a single sample in a study of blood T cell repertoires in COVID-19. Profiling relied on immunoSEQ multiplex PCR, and the TCRdb table lists in-frame clones only, not all of them. This sample has about 230,000 clones, with 75% to 85% found just once. The source material was peripheral blood. All receptors derive from a man aged 50 to 60 with COVID-19, enrolled during active disease.

In its sample, this clone was seen a few times. This chain joins TRBV6-1 and TRBJ1-6; perhaps TRBD1 as D (5 bases). This CDR3 spans 14 amino acids. V lost 3 bases, J lost 8 bases, and 11 bases lay in between. Germline assignment: CDR1 MNHNS and CDR2 SASEGT. Here the CDR3 DNA reads TGTGCCAGCAGTGAGTGGGGCAAGGATTCACCCCTCCACTTT. This encodes CASSEWGKDSPLHF.

The CDR3 DNA reads as TGTGCCAGCAACCGAGGCTATGGCTACACCTTC. This gives the protein CASNRGYGYTF. The chain has TRBV7-9 and TRBJ1-2; D call uncertain. The CDR3 has 11 residues. Trimming left V 7 bases short and J 4 bases short, with 7 bases between. CDR1 is SEHNR and CDR2 is FQNEAQ in the germline V gene (reference sequence).

CDR3 sequence (DNA): TGTGCCAGCAGCACACGGACAGGGGTTTTTGAGACCCAGTACTTC. Its protein is CASSTRTGVFETQYF. The chain links TRBV7-2 to TRBJ2-5; 9 bases agree with TRBD1. Germline CDR1 SGHTA, CDR2 FQGNSA. J lost 5 bases, V lost 5 bases, and 9 bases had no gene match. This CDR3 comprises 15 residues. Variable domain in full (rest from reference TRBV7-2 and TRBJ2-5): GAGVSQSPSNKVTEKGKDVELRCDPISGHTALYWYRQSLGQGLEFLIYFQGNSAPDKSGLPSDRFSAERTGGSVSTLTIQRTQQEDSAVYLCASSTRTGVFETQYFGPGTRLLVL.

This chain connects TRBV3-1 (or the pseudogene TRBV3-2) to TRBJ2-2; D ambiguous. Germline V lookup: CDR1 LGHDT, CDR2 YNNKEL (reference sequence). This CDR3 has 14 amino acids. The V end was cut by 0 bases, the J end by 4 bases, with 6 bases between. The CDR3 reads CASSQERGTGELFF. CDR3 nucleotide sequence: TGTGCCAGCAGCCAAGAAAGAGGCACCGGGGAGCTGTTTTTT.

V gene TRBV19 combines with J gene TRBJ2-5; D remains ambiguous. The V end lost 1 base, the J end lost 2 bases, and 8 bases lay between the germline ends. From germline, CDR1 is LNHDA and CDR2 SQIVND (reference sequence). The CDR3 sequence is 14 residues long. The CDR3 region is CASSIGLQQETQYF. In DNA form, the CDR3 reads TGTGCCAGTAGTATAGGGCTCCAGCAAGAGACCCAGTACTTC.

This chain connects TRBV11-2 to TRBJ1-1; D is unclear. Germline V gene lookup returns CDR1 SGHAT and CDR2 FQNNGV. The CDR3 runs to 14 residues. V shed 7 bases and J shed 1 base, with 13 bases lying between them. DNA of the CDR3: TGTGCCAGCACTTACGCGATTAAGAACACTGAAGCTTTCTTT. Amino acid sequence: CASTYAIKNTEAFF.

This sequence joins TRBV5-4 and TRBJ2-7, with a weak D call TRBD2 (6 bases). In germline, CDR1 is SGHNT, CDR2 YYREEE (reference sequence). Trimming pared 2 bases from V and 4 bases from J, leaving 10 bases between. The CDR3 has 13 residues. The CDR3 reads CASSFAGGYEQYF. CDR3 bases: TGTGCCAGCAGCTTCGCAGGAGGGTACGAGCAGTACTTC.

This chain joins TRBV5-4 and TRBJ2-2, with TRBD2 matching 10 bases. Losses at the gene ends were 1 base for V and 5 bases for J; bases not matched to a gene: 2. The CDR3 totals 15 residues. Germline CDR1 and CDR2: SGHNT and YYREEE (reference sequence). The CDR3 loop is CASSLNSGGTGELFF. CDR3 bases: TGTGCCAGCAGCTTGAATAGCGGGGGGACCGGGGAGCTGTTTTTT.

The sample holds a few counts of this clone. The genes are TRBV2 and TRBJ1-3; D is undetermined. The CDR3 covers 14 residues. Germline V CDR1 and CDR2: SNHLY, FYNNEI. Trimming left V 5 bases short and J 0 bases short, with 8 bases between. The CDR3 here is CASSSGLSGNTIYF. For the CDR3, the DNA is TGTGCCAGCAGTTCAGGACTCTCTGGAAACACCATATATTTT. Full variable domain (missing parts from reference TRBV2 and TRBJ1-3): EPEVTQTPSHQVTQMGQEVILRCVPISNHLYFYWYRQILGQKVEFLVSFYNNEISEKSEIFDDQFSVERPDGSNFTLKIRSTKLEDSAMYFCASSSGLSGNTIYFGEGSWLTVV.

The V call is TRBV6-1, the J call TRBJ2-6; 9 nucleotides match TRBD1. V gave up 3 bases and J gave up 0 bases; unmatched junction bases: 3. The length of the CDR3 is 17 residues. The germline V gene encodes CDR1 MNHNS and CDR2 SASEGT. CDR3 amino acids: CASSEDRGRSGANVLTF. The CDR3 nucleotides are TGTGCCAGCAGTGAGGACAGGGGCCGCTCTGGGGCCAACGTCCTGACTTTC.

V gene TRBV28 combines with J gene TRBJ1-2; tentative D call: TRBD1 (6 bases). Germline CDR1 and CDR2: MDHEN and SYDVKM. Trimming took off 1 base at V and 8 bases at J, with 14 bases between the two ends. CDR3 length: 14 amino acids. CDR3 in DNA: TGTGCCAGCAGTTTATTGGGGGGAGGGGGAGGCTACACCTTC. This gives the protein CASSLLGGGGGYTF.

Written as DNA, the CDR3 is TGTGCTAGTGGTTTCGGGGGGAATACTGAAGCTTTCTTT. Protein product: CASGFGGNTEAFF. This chain connects TRBV12-5 to TRBJ1-1, with D perhaps matching TRBD1 (5 bases). CDR1 and CDR2 (germline): LGHNT, FRNRAP. CDR3 length: 13 residues. Trimming shortened V by 3 bases and J by 5 bases, and 10 bases separated the two germline ends.

By its share, this clone is medium-sized. V gene TRBV7-9 combines with J gene TRBJ2-2; TRBD1 matches 7 bases. Trimming at V came to 1 base and at J to 4 bases, leaving 6 bases not matched to a gene. The CDR3 runs 16 residues. The germline V gene encodes CDR1 SEHNR and CDR2 FQNEAQ (reference sequence). The CDR3 sequence: CASSLGDSGFTGELFF. CDR3 DNA sequence: TGTGCCAGCAGCTTAGGGGACAGTGGCTTCACCGGGGAGCTGTTTTTT.

This sequence joins TRBV4-1 and TRBJ2-6, with D possibly matching TRBD1 (5 bases). The V gene's germline CDR1 is MGHRA and CDR2 YSYEKL. The germline V and J ends were trimmed by 1 base and 4 bases, with 11 bases remaining between them. The CDR3 spans 16 residues. In nucleotides, the CDR3 is TGCGCCAGCAGCCAAGTCCCAGGGTCCGGGGCCAACGTCCTGACTTTC. This gives the protein CASSQVPGSGANVLTF.

The chain recombines TRBV4-3 with TRBJ1-1; 10 nucleotides match TRBD1. The CDR3 is made up of 17 amino acids. The J segment lost 6 bases and the V segment lost 0 bases, leaving 10 bases of the junction unmatched. Germline-derived CDR1 and CDR2 are LGHNA and YSLEER. This CDR3 reads CASSQDWRDRGISEAFF. The CDR3 DNA reads TGCGCCAGCAGCCAAGATTGGAGGGACAGGGGAATCTCTGAAGCTTTCTTT.

This chain links TRBV24-1 with TRBJ2-7, with 7 bases fitting TRBD1. Trimming removed 4 bases from V and 6 bases from J; junction bases left unmatched: 8. Germline V gives CDR1 KGHDR, CDR2 SFDVKD. This CDR3 has 14 amino acids. The CDR3, as DNA: TGTGCCACCAGTGACCGCACAGGGGACCCCGAGCAGTACTTC. It yields the protein CATSDRTGDPEQYF.

The V call is TRBV18, the J call TRBJ2-3; the match to TRBD2 covers 10 bases. V lost 0 bases to trimming and J lost 5 bases; unmatched junction nucleotides: 2. The CDR3 is 15 amino acids. CDR1 and CDR2 from the germline V gene are KGHSH and LQKENI. The CDR3 DNA is TGTGCCAGCTCACCACCGGCTAGCGGGGGAGATACGCAGTATTTT. Translation gives CASSPPASGGDTQYF.

This chain joins TRBV2 and TRBJ1-5, with a possible D match to TRBD1 (6 bases). This CDR3 spans 14 amino acids. Germline V gene lookup returns CDR1 SNHLY and CDR2 FYNNEI. Trimming left V 7 bases short and J 7 bases short, with 17 bases between. The CDR3 region is CASTGVTIEQPQHF. CDR3 bases: TGTGCCAGCACAGGGGTGACAATCGAGCAGCCCCAGCATTTT.

The chain is built from TRBV4-1 and TRBJ1-2; perhaps TRBD1 as D (5 bases). Germline CDR1 is MGHRA and CDR2 is YSYEKL. The CDR3 extends over 15 amino acids. Trimming removed 3 bases from V and 8 bases from J, with 19 bases in between. The CDR3 DNA sequence: TGCGCCAGCAGCCAGGCAGATGGACAAGGGCACGGCTACACCTTC. Its translation is CASSQADGQGHGYTF.

This sequence joins TRBV4-2 and TRBJ2-5; 7 nucleotides agree with TRBD2. V lost 1 base to trimming and J lost 5 bases; unmatched junction nucleotides: 4. Germline assignment: CDR1 LGHNA and CDR2 YNFKEQ. CDR3 length equals 14 residues. CDR3 sequence: CASSQAAGTETQYF. The CDR3 DNA is TGTGCCAGCAGCCAAGCAGCGGGGACTGAGACCCAGTACTTC.

CDR3 DNA: TGTGCCAGCAGTTCCCGCGGGTGGAATGGCTACACCTTC. Translated, it gives CASSSRGWNGYTF. The J gene is TRBJ1-2, the V gene TRBV28; D ambiguous. V was cut by 4 bases and J by 6 bases, with 12 bases left in between. CDR3 length: 13 residues. The germline CDR1 and CDR2 sequences are MDHEN and SYDVKM.

The chain combines TRBV18 with TRBJ2-1; 9 nucleotides match TRBD1. V was clipped by 6 bases and J by 3 bases; unmatched bases: 6. The CDR3 contains 15 residues. CDR1 is KGHSH and CDR2 is LQKENI in the germline V gene. CDR3: CASSVGQGGYNEQFF. In DNA form, the CDR3 reads TGTGCCAGCTCCGTGGGACAGGGAGGCTACAATGAGCAGTTCTTC.

V gene TRBV5-1 combines with J gene TRBJ2-2; weak D call: TRBD2 (6 bases). Trimming shortened V by 4 bases and J by 7 bases, and 17 bases separated the two germline ends. CDR1 is SGHRS, CDR2 YFSETQ, per germline. CDR3 length: 15 amino acids. CDR3 in amino acids: CASSPEWGTRGELFF. The CDR3 DNA is TGCGCCAGCAGCCCGGAATGGGGGACTCGCGGGGAGCTGTTTTTT.

This clone was seen just once. The rearrangement links TRBV10-3 to TRBJ2-7, with a possible D match to TRBD1 (5 bases). Trimming took off 4 bases at V and 2 bases at J, with 12 bases between the two ends. The CDR3 covers 14 residues. In germline, CDR1 is ENHRY, CDR2 SYGVKD. The CDR3 DNA follows: TGTGCCATCAGTGTAACGCAGGGCCCCTACGAGCAGTACTTC. Translating it yields CAISVTQGPYEQYF.

The chain uses TRBV7-2 and TRBJ1-5, with unresolved D. The CDR3 contains 16 residues. Trimming removed 2 bases from V and 0 bases from J, with 11 bases in between. CDR1 is SGHTA, CDR2 FQGNSA, per germline. In DNA, the CDR3 is TGTGCCAGCAGCTTAAGCGTATCTTATAGCAATCAGCCCCAGCATTTT. Its translation is CASSLSVSYSNQPQHF.

CDR3 coding DNA: TGCGCCAGCAGTCATCAAGAACCGGGACACCACACTGAAGCTTTCTTT. It is translated as CASSHQEPGHHTEAFF. The chain links TRBV23-1 to TRBJ1-1; a weak D match, TRBD1 (6 bases). TRBV23-1 is known as an ORF, though its function is uncertain. This CDR3 contains 16 residues. Deletions cut 3 bases from V and 3 bases from J, with 17 bases between.

As DNA, the CDR3 is TGTGCCAGTAGTATCGGCGGCCACTATGGCTACACCTTC. Residues: CASSIGGHYGYTF. The genes are TRBV19 and TRBJ1-2; no firm D call. CDR3 length equals 13 residues. Per the germline V gene, CDR1 is LNHDA and CDR2 is SQIVND (reference sequence). Trimming stripped 3 bases from V and 3 bases from J, with 8 bases between.